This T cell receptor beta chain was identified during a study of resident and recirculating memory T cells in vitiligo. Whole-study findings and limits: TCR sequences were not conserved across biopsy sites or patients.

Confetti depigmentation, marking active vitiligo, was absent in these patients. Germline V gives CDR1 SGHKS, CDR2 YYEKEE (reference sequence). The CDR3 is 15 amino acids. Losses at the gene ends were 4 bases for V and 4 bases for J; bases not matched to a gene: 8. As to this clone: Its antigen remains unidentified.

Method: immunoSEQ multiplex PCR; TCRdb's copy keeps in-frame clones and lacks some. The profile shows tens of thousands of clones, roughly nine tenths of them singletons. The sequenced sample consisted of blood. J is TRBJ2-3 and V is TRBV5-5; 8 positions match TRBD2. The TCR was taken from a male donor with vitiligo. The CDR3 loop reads CASSPGGGRPDTQYF. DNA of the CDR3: TGTGCCAGCAGCCCGGGCGGGGGGCGCCCAGATACGCAGTATTTT.